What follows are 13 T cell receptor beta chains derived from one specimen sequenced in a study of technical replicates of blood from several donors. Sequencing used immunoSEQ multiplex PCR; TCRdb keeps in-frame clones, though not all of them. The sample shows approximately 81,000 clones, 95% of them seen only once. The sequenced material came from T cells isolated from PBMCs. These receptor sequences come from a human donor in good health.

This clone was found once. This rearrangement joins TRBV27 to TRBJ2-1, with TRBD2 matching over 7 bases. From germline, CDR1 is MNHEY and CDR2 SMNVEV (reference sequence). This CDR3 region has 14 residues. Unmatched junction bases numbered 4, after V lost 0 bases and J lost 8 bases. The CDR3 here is CASSLSRTSYEQFF. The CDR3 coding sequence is TGTGCCAGCAGTTTATCGCGGACTAGTTATGAGCAGTTCTTC.

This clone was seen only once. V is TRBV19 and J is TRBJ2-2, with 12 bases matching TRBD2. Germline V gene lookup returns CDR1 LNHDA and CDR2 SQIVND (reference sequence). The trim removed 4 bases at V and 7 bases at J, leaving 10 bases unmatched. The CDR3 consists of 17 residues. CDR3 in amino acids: CASSTGLAGAVGGELFF. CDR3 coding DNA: TGTGCCAGTAGTACGGGACTAGCGGGTGCAGTAGGCGGGGAGCTGTTTTTT.

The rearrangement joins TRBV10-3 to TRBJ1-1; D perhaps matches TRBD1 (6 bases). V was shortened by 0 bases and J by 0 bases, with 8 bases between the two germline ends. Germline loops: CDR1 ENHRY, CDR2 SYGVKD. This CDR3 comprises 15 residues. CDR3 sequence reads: CAISESGAMNTEAFF. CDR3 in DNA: TGTGCCATCAGTGAGTCGGGGGCCATGAACACTGAAGCTTTCTTT.

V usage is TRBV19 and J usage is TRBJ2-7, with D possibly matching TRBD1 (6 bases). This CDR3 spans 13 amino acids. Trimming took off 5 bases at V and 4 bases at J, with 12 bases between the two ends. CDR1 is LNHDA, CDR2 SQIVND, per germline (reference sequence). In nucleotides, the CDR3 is TGTGCCAGTAGTTCGCAGGACAGATACGAGCAGTACTTC. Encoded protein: CASSSQDRYEQYF. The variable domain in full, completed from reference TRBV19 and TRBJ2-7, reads DGGITQSPKYLFRKEGQNVTLSCEQNLNHDAMYWYRQDPGQGLRLIYYSQIVNDFQKGDIAEGYSVSREKKESFPLTVTSAQKNPTAFYLCASSSQDRYEQYFGPGTRLTVT.

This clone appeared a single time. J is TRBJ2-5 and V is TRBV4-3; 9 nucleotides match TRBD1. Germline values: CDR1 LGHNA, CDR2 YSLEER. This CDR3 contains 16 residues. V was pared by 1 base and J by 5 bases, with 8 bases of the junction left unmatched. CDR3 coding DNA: TGCGCCAGCAGCCAAGTATGGGACAGGGAACTGGAGACCCAGTACTTC. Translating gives CASSQVWDRELETQYF.

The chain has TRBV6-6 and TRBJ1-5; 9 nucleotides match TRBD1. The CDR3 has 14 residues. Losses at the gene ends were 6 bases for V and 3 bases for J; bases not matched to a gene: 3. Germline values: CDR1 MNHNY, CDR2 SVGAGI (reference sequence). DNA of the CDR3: TGTGCCAGCAGCGGACAGGGGTTCAATCAGCCCCAGCATTTT. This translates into CASSGQGFNQPQHF.

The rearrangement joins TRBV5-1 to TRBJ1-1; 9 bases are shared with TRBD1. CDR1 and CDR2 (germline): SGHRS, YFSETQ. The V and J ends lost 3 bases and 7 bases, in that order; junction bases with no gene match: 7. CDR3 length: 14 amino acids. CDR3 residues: CASSWGGQGNEAFF. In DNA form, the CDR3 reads TGCGCCAGCAGCTGGGGGGGACAGGGCAATGAAGCTTTCTTT.

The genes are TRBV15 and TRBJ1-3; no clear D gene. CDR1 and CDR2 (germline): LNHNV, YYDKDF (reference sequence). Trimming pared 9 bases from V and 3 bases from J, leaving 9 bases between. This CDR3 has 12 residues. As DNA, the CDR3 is TGTGCCACTCGAGCGGGTGGAAACACCATATATTTT. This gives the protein CATRAGGNTIYF. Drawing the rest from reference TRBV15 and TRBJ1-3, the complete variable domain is DAMVIQNPRYQVTQFGKPVTLSCSQTLNHNVMYWYQQKSSQAPKLLFHYYDKDFNNEADTPDNFQSRRPNTSFCFLDIRSPGLGDTAMYLCATRAGGNTIYFGEGSWLTVV.

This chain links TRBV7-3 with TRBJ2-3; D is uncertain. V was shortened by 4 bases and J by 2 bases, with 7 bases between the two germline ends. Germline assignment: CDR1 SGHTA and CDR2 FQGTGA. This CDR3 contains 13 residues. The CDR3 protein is CASSSRVTDTQYF. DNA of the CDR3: TGTGCCAGCAGCTCCCGGGTCACAGATACGCAGTATTTT.

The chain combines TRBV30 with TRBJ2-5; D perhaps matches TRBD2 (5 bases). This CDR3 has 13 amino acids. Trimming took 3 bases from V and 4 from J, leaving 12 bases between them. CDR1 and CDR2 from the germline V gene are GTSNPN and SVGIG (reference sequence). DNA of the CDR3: TGTGCCTGGAGAACCGGAGGTGTAGAGACCCAGTACTTC. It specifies CAWRTGGVETQYF.

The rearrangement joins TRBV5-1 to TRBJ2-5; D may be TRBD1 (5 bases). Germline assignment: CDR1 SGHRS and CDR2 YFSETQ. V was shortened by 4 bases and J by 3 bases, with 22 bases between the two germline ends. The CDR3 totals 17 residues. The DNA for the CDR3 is TGCGCCAGCAGCCCGTTTGGGGCAGGGCGGATAGAAGAGACCCAGTACTTC. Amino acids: CASSPFGAGRIEETQYF.

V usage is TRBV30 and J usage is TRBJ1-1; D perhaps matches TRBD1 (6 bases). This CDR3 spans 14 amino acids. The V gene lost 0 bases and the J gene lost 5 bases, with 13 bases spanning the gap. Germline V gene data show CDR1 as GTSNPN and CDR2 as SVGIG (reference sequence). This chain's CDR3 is CAWSVWQGTTEAFF. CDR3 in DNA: TGTGCCTGGAGTGTTTGGCAGGGGACGACTGAAGCTTTCTTT.

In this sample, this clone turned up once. CDR3 nucleotides: TGTGCCAGCAGCTTGGTGGACCAGCGGGAGGTGGACAATGAGCAGTTCTTC. It specifies CASSLVDQREVDNEQFF. The chain uses TRBV5-5 and TRBJ2-1, with 9 bases identical to TRBD2. This CDR3 comprises 17 residues. From germline, CDR1 is SGHKS and CDR2 YYEKEE (reference sequence). V was clipped by 0 bases and J by 5 bases; unmatched bases: 9.